What follows are 25 T cell receptor beta chains derived from one specimen sequenced in a study of monozygotic twins with inflammatory bowel disease. After re-calling the 5' RACE reads, TCRdb lists one entry per CDR3 protein, DNA absent. The table lists around 140,000 distinct CDR3 sequences, with 2.4% in the top ten. Sequencing used blood. Receptors originate from a human donor with ulcerative colitis or Crohn's disease, or a healthy co-twin of an affected twin (not recorded which).

The J gene is TRBJ1-3, the V gene TRBV12-3 or TRBV12-4. The CDR3 has 14 amino acids. The CDR3: CASSFRAAGNTIYF.

The chain uses TRBV7-9 and TRBJ1-6. The length of the CDR3 is 12 residues. The germline V gene encodes CDR1 SEHNR and CDR2 FQNEAQ (reference sequence). CDR3 in amino acids: CASSPPTSPLHF.

This chain uses TRBV9 with TRBJ1-5. Looked up from germline, CDR1 is SGDLS and CDR2 is YYNGEE. This CDR3 has 13 residues. CDR3 in amino acids: CASSVVGDQPQHF.

CDR3 sequence: CASSLMQGLNNEQFF. The rearrangement joins TRBV7-3 to TRBJ2-1; the D call from TCRdb, TRBD1, cannot be confirmed without DNA. The CDR3 contains 15 residues. Germline CDR1 reads SGHTA; CDR2 reads FQGTGA.

The gene calls are TRBV4-2 and TRBJ1-6; TCRdb gives TRBD1 as the D gene, but with no DNA this cannot be confirmed. The CDR3 is 16 residues long. CDR1 and CDR2 (germline): LGHNA, YNFKEQ. CDR3 sequence: CASSQARDRYNSPLHF.

The genes are TRBV7-2 and TRBJ2-6. The germline V gene encodes CDR1 SGHTA and CDR2 FQGNSA. The CDR3 is made up of 13 amino acids. This chain's CDR3 is CASSHRWANVLTF.

The chain has TRBV20-1 and TRBJ2-3; absent DNA, TCRdb's TRBD1 call cannot be checked. The germline V gene encodes CDR1 DFQATT and CDR2 SNEGSKA (reference sequence). The CDR3 is 15 residues long. CDR3: CSANRGRARPDTQYF.

CDR3 loop: CASSLDIRTDTQYF. The chain joins TRBV7-2 to TRBJ2-3. The CDR3 is made up of 14 amino acids. In germline, CDR1 is SGHTA, CDR2 FQGNSA.

The V and J genes are TRBV7-9 and TRBJ2-7. Germline V gene lookup returns CDR1 SEHNR and CDR2 FQNEAQ (reference sequence). The CDR3 has 12 amino acids. The CDR3 is CASSSGLSEQYF.

The chain recombines TRBV5-1 with TRBJ2-1; TCRdb's assignment of TRBD2 cannot be checked, as there is no DNA. CDR3 length equals 13 residues. The germline V gene encodes CDR1 SGHRS and CDR2 YFSETQ. The CDR3 sequence: CASSRGGSNEQFF.

The chain combines TRBV5-1 with TRBJ1-1; TCRdb designates TRBD1, a call that cannot be tested without DNA. CDR1 is SGHRS, CDR2 YFSETQ, per germline. This CDR3 region has 14 residues. CDR3 in amino acids: CASFQGAQNTEAFF.

The chain combines TRBV5-1 with TRBJ2-3; absent DNA, TCRdb's TRBD2 call cannot be checked. Germline CDR1 SGHRS, CDR2 YFSETQ. The CDR3 is 15 residues long. CDR3 region: CASSPPSGGTDTQYF.

This chain uses TRBV7-2 with TRBJ1-2; as DNA is missing, the TRBD1 call by TCRdb cannot be tested. This CDR3 contains 15 residues. Germline CDR1 reads SGHTA; CDR2 reads FQGNSA. The CDR3 sequence: CASSLAATDNYGYTF.

This chain links TRBV30 with TRBJ2-1; TCRdb returns TRBD1, unconfirmable since there is no DNA. CDR3 length equals 15 residues. Germline CDR1 GTSNPN, CDR2 SVGIG (reference sequence). CDR3 loop: CAWSVVGGAWGEQFF. The variable domain in full, completed from reference TRBV30 and TRBJ2-1, reads SQTIHQWPATLVQPVGSPLSLECTVEGTSNPNLYWYRQAAGRGLQLLFYSVGIGQISSEVPQNLSASRPQDRQFILSSKKLLLSDSGFYLCAWSVVGGAWGEQFFGPGTRLTVL.

The V gene is TRBV2, the J gene TRBJ2-7; TCRdb designates TRBD1, a call that cannot be tested without DNA. Germline-derived CDR1 and CDR2 are SNHLY and FYNNEI. This CDR3 is built from 15 residues. The CDR3 spells CASSLSPDRTYEQYF.

The rearrangement joins TRBV7-3 to TRBJ2-1; the TRBD1 assignment by TCRdb is unverifiable without DNA. This CDR3 region has 14 residues. Per germline, CDR1 SGHTA and CDR2 FQGTGA. The CDR3 region is CASSLRLGGDEQFF.

The chain is built from TRBV4-2 and TRBJ2-3; TCRdb calls TRBD2, which cannot be checked without DNA. This CDR3 comprises 17 residues. Germline-derived CDR1 and CDR2 are LGHNA and YNFKEQ. CDR3 region: CASSQGAGGGRTDTQYF.

The chain carries TRBV5-6 and TRBJ1-2. Germline V gives CDR1 SGHDT, CDR2 YYEEEE. The length of the CDR3 is 17 residues. The CDR3 reads CASSLFDSPPVFGGYTF.

The chain employs TRBV20-1 and TRBJ1-4; TCRdb's D gene call, TRBD1, goes unchecked for lack of DNA. The CDR3 sequence is 16 residues long. The V gene's germline CDR1 is DFQATT and CDR2 SNEGSKA (reference sequence). This chain's CDR3 is CSARDPNRGTNEKLFF.

This CDR3 is CASSPRGAGAADTQYF. V is TRBV12-3 or TRBV12-4 and J is TRBJ2-3; TCRdb returns TRBD1, unconfirmable since there is no DNA. The CDR3 totals 16 residues.

V and J are TRBV7-2 and TRBJ2-7; TCRdb's D call, TRBD1, is unchecked because there is no DNA. Germline V gene data show CDR1 as SGHTA and CDR2 as FQGNSA. The CDR3 has 15 residues. The CDR3 loop is CASSPSFGQGYEQYF.

The rearrangement links TRBV27 to TRBJ2-3; the D call of TRBD2 rests on TCRdb alone, since no DNA is present to check it. The CDR3 sequence is 17 residues long. Per the germline V gene, CDR1 is MNHEY and CDR2 is SMNVEV (reference sequence). The CDR3 reads CASSLERLAGRSDTQYF.

CDR3 sequence: CASSLHGTGKETQYF. The rearrangement uses TRBV4-1 and TRBJ2-5; absent DNA, TCRdb's TRBD2 call cannot be checked. This CDR3 contains 15 residues. The germline CDR1 and CDR2 sequences are MGHRA and YSYEKL.

The rearrangement uses TRBV7-6 and TRBJ1-3; TCRdb's D call of TRBD1 is untestable without DNA. CDR1 and CDR2 (germline): SGHVS, FNYEAQ. The CDR3 has 17 residues. CDR3 sequence reads: CASSHPAGAGSGNTIYF.

This chain links TRBV5-1 with TRBJ1-1. The germline V gene encodes CDR1 SGHRS and CDR2 YFSETQ. This CDR3 is built from 13 residues. The CDR3 here is CASSFSGNTEAFF.